Reported below is one T cell receptor (beta chain). There are many counts of this clonotype. Its antigen is unknown. No quality values exist for individual bases; no much larger clone is one base distant. TCR beta CDR3 regions were amplified from RNA transcripts. The first round of RT-PCR for the TCR CDR3 was performed with the HTBI primer set and the Qiagen OneStep RT-PCR kit. Libraries were constructed in a second round of multiplex PCR, after which size selection and purification were performed. The libraries were sequenced on an Illumina HiSeq2000 using paired-end 100 bp reads. The authors' pipeline ran thus. SOAPnuke was used to process the raw data, with reads discarded if the reads contained adapters or uncalled bases, had a mean Phred below 15, or lacked an exact constant-primer or identifier match. COPE v1.2.5 was used to merge the high-quality paired reads, and each unique nucleotide sequence was defined as a clonotype. MiTCR v1.1 was used to align clonotypes to the IMGT TRBV, TRBD and TRBJ reference segments. The analysis was restricted to V-J combinations with a frequency above 0.0001, which together covered roughly 99% of the repertoires. A TCS score was defined as the ratio of F50 (clonal expansion) to E x V (chaos), with BLOSUM62-based TCRdist applied between CDR3 peptides within each V-J. Welch's t-statistics and random forest reduced fewer than 550 V-J features to roughly 13, which were used in a naive Bayes classifier (R e1071). TCRdb itself trimmed the public reads at Q25 with fastp, ran MiXCR and retained productive beta chains. Duplicate CDR3 protein sequences are folded into a single record with the most common DNA and genes. The V and J calls and clone size come from TCRdb's table, not from the authors' own analysis. Recorded for this sample are 700,000 or so distinct CDR3 sequences; 16% of them occurred a single time. Under 8.5% of the sample comes from the top ten.

The sample originates from a study of T cells in Graves' hyperthyroidism and ophthalmopathy (dated by TCRdb to about 2019). Regarding the research as a whole: Peripheral blood samples were taken at the time of initial diagnosis, prior to any treatment. The 100 or so discovery patients were divided at random into training and test sets in a 7:3 ratio. Following sampling, methimazole starting at 30 mg daily was given to hyperthyroidism patients, and high-dose intravenous methylprednisolone was given to ophthalmopathy patients. An independent validation cohort of under 20 hyperthyroidism patients and 17 patients who later progressed to ophthalmopathy tested prospective prediction of ophthalmopathy. TCR Vbeta CDR3 sequencing of 130 to 150 peripheral blood samples (roughly 43 ophthalmopathy, roughly 74 hyperthyroidism and approximately 17 progressor patients) is reported in the paper. To identify TCR V-J signatures that set the groups apart, the researchers used a discovery cohort of 100 or so patients, made up of around 42 with Graves' ophthalmopathy and 57 with stable Graves' hyperthyroidism. Thyroid tissue and blood T-cell repertoires from six Graves' hyperthyroidism patients were also compared in the study.

According to the germline V gene (reference sequence), CDR1 reads LGHDT and CDR2 reads YNNKEL. V gives up 5 bases and J gives up 4 bases, and the segment between their germline ends measures 12 bases. The CDR3 starts with the cysteine, ends with the phenylalanine, and has 13 residues. Kept here is only the CDR3 DNA, which spans 39 bases and is read in frame from base 1. A patient counted as having stable Graves' hyperthyroidism if no progression to ophthalmopathy occurred over 18 months of follow-up. Hyperthyroidism patients were aged 18 to 65 years and newly diagnosed, with disease duration of less than 2 months. The study excluded patients with uncontrolled infections, other autoimmune diseases, pregnancy or lactation. Diagnoses relied on clinical symptoms, serum thyroxine and TRAb, thyroid ultrasound and orbital computed tomography. PBMCs were separated from under 12 ml of fresh peripheral blood using Ficoll-Paque density gradient centrifugation. Total RNA was extracted with Trizol reagent, and quality was checked on an Agilent 2100 Bioanalyzer.

Study-wide conclusions, independent of this receptor: A model built on a 13 V-J signature distinguished ophthalmopathy from stable hyperthyroidism, reaching roughly 88% sensitivity and about 81% specificity in cross-validation and 80%/75% in testing. Sample size was not statistically predetermined, and blinding of investigators to group allocation was not performed. Most expanded thyroid clonotypes (frequency above 0.001) were also detected in blood, suggesting blood repertoires may reflect thyroid immune responses. In validation, the model predicted progression to ophthalmopathy a median of about 5.9 months before onset, with approximately 70% sensitivity and more than 72% specificity.

The TCR originated in a man younger than 30 with Graves' hyperthyroidism. Sequencing was done on a sample of blood. The chain uses TRBV3-1 and TRBJ2-7; the D gene lacks a confident call. CDR3 reads: CASSDRALYEQYF. DNA sequence: TGTGCCAGCAGCGACCGGGCCCTGTACGAGCAGTACTTC.